The T cell receptor (beta chain) described here comes from a study of resident and recirculating memory T cells in vitiligo. The CDR3 contains 19 residues. V was clipped by 7 bases and J by 4 bases; unmatched bases: 20. Germline V gives CDR1 MDHEN, CDR2 SYDVKM. The count of this clone is one. Repertoires were generated with immunoSEQ multiplex PCR, while TCRdb's copy carries only in-frame clones and drops some. The table shows tens of thousands of clones, with under 95% occurring only once. This rearrangement joins TRBV28 to TRBJ2-5; 11 bases align to TRBD1. The clonotype was recovered from a male donor with vitiligo. Sequenced sample: blood. DNA of the CDR3: TGTGCCAGCATCCTCACCCGAGGACAGGGGGCGCCGGGCGGAGAGACCCAGTACTTC. Encoded protein: CASILTRGQGAPGGETQYF.